The 8 T cell receptor beta chains below were found in one sample sequenced in a study of cytomegalovirus exposure and HLA in healthy donors (dated by TCRdb to about 2017). The receptor library was made with the immunoSEQ multiplex PCR assay. For the multiplex PCR, a mixture combining 60 forward primers for TCR Vbeta segments and 13 reverse primers for TCR Jbeta segments was used. The clones in this table, taken by TCRdb from immuneACCESS, are in-frame only. Not every clone is retained; where verified, under half of the shortfall comes from an unresolved V gene, and the cause of the rest is unknown. The sample contains about 220,000 clones, roughly 75% of them found a single time. The leading ten clones occupy roughly 1.9% of the sample. Sample: PBMCs. These TCRs come from a woman aged 25 to 45 in good health and CMV-seronegative.

This chain connects TRBV30 to TRBJ2-3; unclear D gene. Trimming removed 1 base from V and 6 bases from J, with 5 bases in between. Germline V gene data show CDR1 as GTSNPN and CDR2 as SVGIG (reference sequence). This CDR3 has 11 amino acids. CDR3 DNA sequence: TGTGCCTGGAGTGAAACTGATACGCAGTATTTT. It yields the protein CAWSETDTQYF. The whole variable domain, remainder taken from reference TRBV30 and TRBJ2-3, is SQTIHQWPATLVQPVGSPLSLECTVEGTSNPNLYWYRQAAGRGLQLLFYSVGIGQISSEVPQNLSASRPQDRQFILSSKKLLLSDSGFYLCAWSETDTQYFGPGTRLTVL.

The chain couples TRBV15 to TRBJ2-1; maybe TRBD2 (5 bases). The CDR3 runs to 14 residues. V shed 4 bases and J shed 10 bases, with 17 bases lying between them. Germline lookup yields CDR1 LNHNV and CDR2 YYDKDF (reference sequence). CDR3 residues: CATSNFNGKGEQFF. The CDR3 DNA sequence: TGTGCCACCAGCAACTTTAACGGGAAGGGCGAGCAGTTCTTC. The entire variable domain, with the rest obtained from reference TRBV15 and TRBJ2-1, is as follows: DAMVIQNPRYQVTQFGKPVTLSCSQTLNHNVMYWYQQKSSQAPKLLFHYYDKDFNNEADTPDNFQSRRPNTSFCFLDIRSPGLGDTAMYLCATSNFNGKGEQFFGPGTRLTVL.

This sequence joins TRBV7-6 and TRBJ1-4; tentative D call: TRBD1 (5 bases). CDR1 SGHVS and CDR2 FNYEAQ come from the germline V gene. There are 15 residues in the CDR3. The V gene lost 5 bases and the J gene lost 6 bases, with 16 bases spanning the gap. CDR3 residues: CASSPERAGHEKLFF. The CDR3 DNA reads TGTGCCAGCAGCCCCGAGCGGGCAGGGCATGAAAAACTGTTTTTT.

The chain employs TRBV18 and TRBJ2-6; 8 nucleotides line up with TRBD1. Germline CDR1 reads KGHSH; CDR2 reads LQKENI. The CDR3 totals 18 residues. The J segment lost 1 base and the V segment lost 6 bases, leaving 11 bases of the junction unmatched. The CDR3 nucleotides are TGTGCCAGCTCGCCCGACGCGACAGGGGCGTCTGGGGCCAACGTCCTGACTTTC. Translating it yields CASSPDATGASGANVLTF.

This clone has more than one count but fewer than ten. The V and J genes are TRBV15 and TRBJ2-7, with D possibly matching TRBD1 (5 bases). Trimming took off 1 base at V and 2 bases at J, with 9 bases between the two ends. Looked up from germline, CDR1 is LNHNV and CDR2 is YYDKDF (reference sequence). The CDR3 runs to 14 residues. CDR3 DNA sequence: TGTGCCACCAGCAGAGGTGACAGCCCCTACGAGCAGTACTTC. It translates to CATSRGDSPYEQYF.

The genes are TRBV4-1 and TRBJ1-1, with unresolved D. Germline V gene lookup returns CDR1 MGHRA and CDR2 YSYEKL. The CDR3 is 14 residues long. V shed 4 bases and J shed 5 bases, with 14 bases lying between them. CDR3 nucleotide sequence: TGCGCCAGCAGCCCGGTTGGAAGCGGGACTGAAGCTTTCTTT. Its translation: CASSPVGSGTEAFF.

The CDR3 DNA reads TGTGCCTGGAGTCCCCCTGACAGGGTCGAGACCCAGTACTTC. Amino acids: CAWSPPDRVETQYF. J is TRBJ2-5 and V is TRBV30; 7 bases map to TRBD1. CDR1 and CDR2 from the germline V gene are GTSNPN and SVGIG (reference sequence). There are 14 residues in the CDR3. Trimming at V came to 2 bases and at J to 5 bases, leaving 8 bases not matched to a gene.

In regard to this clone: Compared with germline, one end of the junction differs, possibly owing to a read error. This chain uses TRBV7-9 with TRBJ2-7, with 13 bases aligning to TRBD2. CDR3 size: 16 residues. Germline V gene lookup returns CDR1 SEHNR and CDR2 FQNEAQ (reference sequence). In nucleotides, the CDR3 is TGTTCCAGCAGCTCCATGACTAGCGGGAGGTCTTACGAGCAGTACTTC. Its protein product is CSSSSMTSGRSYEQYF.